Listed below are T cell receptor beta chains from one sample, sequenced in a study of vaccination and CD4 T cells after COVID-19. Which antigens these TCRs recognize remains unknown. In TCRdb, the PCR reads were re-called with MiXCR into one record per CDR3 protein. The sample contains 20,000 or so distinct CDR3 sequences, 55% to 70% of which appear only once. The sample consisted of CD4+ T cells from blood, cultured in vitro, taken after SARS-CoV-2 vaccination. These receptor sequences come from a human donor who had recovered from COVID-19. Each CDR3 is given with its conserved first and last residue. Each record gives: J gene, V gene, CDR3 protein.

>TRBJ1-2|TRBV19
CASSIDSRSRGYTF
>TRBJ2-3|TRBV30
CAWRLITDTQYF
>TRBJ2-2|TRBV24-1
CATRGWGGAENTGELFF
>TRBJ2-3|TRBV6-5
CASSYDGSSTDTQYF
>TRBJ1-2|TRBV6-1
CASSRRQGSNYGYTF
>TRBJ2-5|TRBV12-3/TRBV12-4
CASRAQGRETQYF
>TRBJ1-2|TRBV27
CASRRDFGGGGYTF
>TRBJ1-1|TRBV19
CASVGGPGTEAFF
>TRBJ2-7|TRBV11-3
CASSLRGTGPYEQYF
>TRBJ2-1|TRBV20-1
CSVEGLAGGYNEQFF
>TRBJ1-5|TRBV15
CATSRPGTPTFRF
>TRBJ1-2|TRBV27
CATTSTGGGVNGYTF